This T cell receptor (beta chain) was identified in a study of blood T cell repertoires in COVID-19 (TCRdb year 2020). In terms of the full investigation: The collaborator samples originated in the United States, Italy and Spain and spanned the acute and convalescent phases of COVID-19. The prospective study material was composed of cDNA or gDNA derived from T cells, B-cell-depleted T cells, or PBMCs. The dataset comprised deeply sampled blood TCRbeta repertoires from subjects exposed to, actively infected with, or recovered from COVID-19. A freely available public database, intended as a resource for researchers studying the immune response to SARS-CoV-2, is where the repertoires were released. Samples came from the ongoing ImmuneRACE study (first 160 participants) plus 1,254 subjects from 6 global collaborators. Sample metadata almost always included a de-identified subject ID, COVID-19 status, age in years and sex. Where available, HLA class I and class II types were obtained from metadata supplied by the sample provider rather than from assay-based typing.

For CDR1 and CDR2, the germline V gene lists SGHRS and YFSETQ. V and J are truncated by 0 bases and 0 bases respectively, leaving an intervening sequence of 8 bases. The cysteine opens and the phenylalanine closes a CDR3 of 15 amino acids. This entry keeps only the CDR3 DNA: 45 bases, framed from base 1. The paper's findings and limits, for the study overall: Clinical and demographic metadata were provided uncurated, with the amount varying by source and participant.

TCRbeta CDR3 regions were amplified from genomic DNA by means of the immunoSEQ Assay, a bias-controlled multiplex PCR. On the authors' methods: Nucleated cell counts per sample were estimated from amplification of reference gene primers within the assay. Sequence reads were collapsed and filtered to measure the absolute abundance of every unique TCRbeta CDR3 rearrangement. For each sample, productive Simpson clonality was calculated as the square root of Simpson's diversity index over productive rearrangements. Imported from immuneACCESS, the table was reduced by TCRdb to in-frame sequences with V and J called. These copies leave out some clones; in studies compared against another copy, an unresolved V gene accounts for under half, and the cause of the remainder is not known. The DNA gave D and trimming, while V, J and clone size come from that table. This sample lists a few hundred thousand clones; 70% to 90% were detected once. Around 12% of the sample is taken by the ten largest.

Remarks on this clone: Its antigen is currently not known. Base quality data are lacking; no much larger clone is found one base away.

In Seattle, one collaborating source enrolled patients while the infection was active and tracked those patients longitudinally over the course of disease. Each collaborating institution followed its own protocols to collect whole blood in K2EDTA tubes. Collaborator samples were shipped for TCRbeta analysis as frozen whole blood, isolated PBMCs, or DNA extracted from either sample type. The sequenced sample was peripheral blood. The clonotype comes from a woman aged 45-59 years with COVID-19, enrolled during active disease. The rearrangement joined TRBV5-1 to TRBJ2-3; the D segment cannot be called with confidence. The sequence in DNA is TGCGCCAGCAGCTTGGACAGAACTAGCACAGATACGCAGTATTTT. This yields the protein CASSLDRTSTDTQYF.